This T cell receptor (beta chain) was profiled in a study of identical twins. The study, taken as a whole, reports: Within beta out-of-frame sequences, the excess sharing observed between twins was weaker. In drawing conclusions, the study used cross-sectional statistical analysis and did not follow the same donors.

TCRdb independently ran MiXCR on the 5' RACE reads; one entry per CDR3 protein. The top ten clones hold 0.4% to 0.55% of a sample with 450,000 or so distinct CDR3 sequences, 14% of them seen once. This clonotype was picked up a small number of times. The target antigen is unknown. The CDR3 covers 16 residues. V dropped 5 bases and J dropped 4; count of bases not matched to a gene: 5. The germline gives CDR1 SGHVS, CDR2 FNYEAQ. The sample also formed part of further work on yellow fever vaccine responses in identical twins.

The sequencing sample was made of CD4+ T cells sorted from blood. The sequence came from a woman aged 18 to 35 in good health. The rearrangement uses TRBV7-6 and TRBJ2-3; TRBD2 aligns across 14 bases. The CDR3 region is CASSPSTSGRADTQYF. Here the CDR3 DNA reads TGTGCCAGCAGCCCATCGACTAGCGGGAGGGCAGATACGCAGTATTTT.